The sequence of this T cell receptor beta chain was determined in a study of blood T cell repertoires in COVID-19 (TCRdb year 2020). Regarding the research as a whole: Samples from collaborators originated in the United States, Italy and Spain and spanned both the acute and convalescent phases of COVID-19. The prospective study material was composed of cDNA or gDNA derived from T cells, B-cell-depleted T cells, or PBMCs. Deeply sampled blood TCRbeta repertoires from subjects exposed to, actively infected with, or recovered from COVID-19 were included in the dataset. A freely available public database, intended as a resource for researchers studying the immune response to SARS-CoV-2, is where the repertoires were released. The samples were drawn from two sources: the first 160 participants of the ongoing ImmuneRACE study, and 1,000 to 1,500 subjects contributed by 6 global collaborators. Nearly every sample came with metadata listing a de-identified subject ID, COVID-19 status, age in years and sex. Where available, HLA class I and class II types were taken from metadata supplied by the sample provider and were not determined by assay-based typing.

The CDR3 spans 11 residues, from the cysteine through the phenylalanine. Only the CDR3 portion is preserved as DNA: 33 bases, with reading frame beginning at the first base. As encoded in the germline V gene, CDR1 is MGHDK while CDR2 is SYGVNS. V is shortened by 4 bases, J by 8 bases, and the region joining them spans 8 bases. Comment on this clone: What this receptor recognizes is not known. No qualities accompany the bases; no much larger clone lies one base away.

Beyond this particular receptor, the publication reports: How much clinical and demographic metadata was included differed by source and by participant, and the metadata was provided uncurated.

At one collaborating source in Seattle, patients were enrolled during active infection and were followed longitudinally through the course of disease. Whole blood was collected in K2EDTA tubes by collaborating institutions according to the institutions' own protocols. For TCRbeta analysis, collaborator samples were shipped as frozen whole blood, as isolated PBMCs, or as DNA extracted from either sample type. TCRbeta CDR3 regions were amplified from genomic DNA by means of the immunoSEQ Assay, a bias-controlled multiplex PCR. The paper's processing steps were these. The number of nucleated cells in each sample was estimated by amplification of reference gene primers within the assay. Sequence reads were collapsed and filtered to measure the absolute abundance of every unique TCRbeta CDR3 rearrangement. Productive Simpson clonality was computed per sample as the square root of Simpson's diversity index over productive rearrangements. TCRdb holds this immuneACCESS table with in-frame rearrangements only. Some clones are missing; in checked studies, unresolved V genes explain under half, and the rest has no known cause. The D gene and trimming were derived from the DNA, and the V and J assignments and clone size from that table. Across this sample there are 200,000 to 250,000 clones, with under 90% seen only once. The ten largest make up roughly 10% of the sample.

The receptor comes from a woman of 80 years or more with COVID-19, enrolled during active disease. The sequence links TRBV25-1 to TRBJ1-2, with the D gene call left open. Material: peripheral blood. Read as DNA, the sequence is TGTGCCAGCAGTGCAGGCCGGGGCTACACCTTC. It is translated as CASSAGRGYTF.